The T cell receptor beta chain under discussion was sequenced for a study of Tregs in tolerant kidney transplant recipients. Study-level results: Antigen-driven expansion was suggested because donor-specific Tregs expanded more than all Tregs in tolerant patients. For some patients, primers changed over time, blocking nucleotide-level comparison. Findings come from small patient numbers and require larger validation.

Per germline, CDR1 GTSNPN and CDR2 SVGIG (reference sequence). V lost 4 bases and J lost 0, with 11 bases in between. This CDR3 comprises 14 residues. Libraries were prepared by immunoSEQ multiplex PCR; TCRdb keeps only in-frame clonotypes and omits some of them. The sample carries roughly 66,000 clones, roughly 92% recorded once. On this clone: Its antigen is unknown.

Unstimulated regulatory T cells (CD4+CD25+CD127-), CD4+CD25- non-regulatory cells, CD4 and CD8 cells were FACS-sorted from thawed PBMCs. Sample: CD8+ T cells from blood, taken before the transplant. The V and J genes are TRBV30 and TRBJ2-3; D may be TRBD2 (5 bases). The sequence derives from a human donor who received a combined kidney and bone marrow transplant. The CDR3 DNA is TGTGCCTGGAATGCGGGCGCTAGCACAGATACGCAGTATTTT. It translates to CAWNAGASTDTQYF.